This T cell receptor (beta chain) emerged from a study of Graves' ophthalmopathy and Graves' hyperthyroidism. General study points: Thyroid clonotypes that were expanded above 0.001 frequency mostly also appeared in blood.

For repertoire sequencing, the TCR beta CDR3 regions were amplified from RNA transcripts. Amplification began with first-round RT-PCR using HTBI primers, then second-round multiplex PCR was performed. TCRdb recomputed calls from the multiplex PCR reads with MiXCR, one row per CDR3 protein. The profile covers almost 750,000 distinct CDR3 sequences, with 35% to 50% appearing a single time and approximately 46% taken by the ten largest. Concerning this clonotype itself: Its antigen is still unknown.

This CDR3 spans 18 amino acids. CDR1 is SEHNR and CDR2 is FQNEAQ in the germline V gene (reference sequence). J lost 0 bases, V lost 5 bases, and 14 bases had no gene match. Having ophthalmopathy, the donors showed moderate-to-severe activity, CAS ≥3 and NOSPECS ≥4, with disease lasting under 3 months. Excluded: other autoimmune disease, uncontrolled infection, pregnancy or lactation. Diagnosis relied on clinical symptoms, serum thyroxine, TRAb, thyroid ultrasound and orbital computed tomography. The specimen sequenced was peripheral blood. The chain carries TRBV7-9 and TRBJ2-5; 8 bases agree with TRBD1. The sequence derives from an adult man with Graves' ophthalmopathy. The CDR3 nucleotides read TGTGCCAGCAGCCCGCCTGAATCGACAGGGGAGTACCAAGAGACCCAGTACTTC. This codes for CASSPPESTGEYQETQYF.